The table lists the clone carrying this T cell receptor (beta chain) with a few counts. The target antigen is unknown. For TCRbeta, the library was prepared with unique molecular identifiers. TCRdb redid the calling of the PCR reads with MiXCR, one entry per CDR3 protein. The repertoire has some 200,000 distinct CDR3 sequences, roughly a tenth of them found once; the top ten carry 28%. With 4 bases removed from V and 6 bases from J, the gap between germline ends came to 13 bases. Germline V gives CDR1 ENHRY, CDR2 SYGVKD. This CDR3 has 14 residues. This entry comes from a study of T-cell reconstitution after alpha-beta-depleted transplantation in children. Study-wide results and limits: Several hundred expanded graft clones reportedly gave rise to the alpha-beta T cells present about two months after transplant. In some patients, recipient T cells and intrathymic progenitors surviving conditioning explained high day-60 diversity.

This receptor was taken from a child under two years old with acute myeloid leukemia, due to receive a stem cell transplant. Sequences were derived from PBMCs, sampled before TCRalphabeta/CD19-depleted stem cell transplant. This rearrangement joins TRBV10-3 to TRBJ2-4, with D perhaps matching TRBD2 (5 bases). The CDR3 protein is CAISGTGPRNIQYF. The CDR3 nucleotides are TGTGCCATCAGTGGGACTGGCCCCAGAAACATTCAGTACTTC.